The rows below give T cell receptor beta chains drawn from one sample of a study of T-cell memory formation after mild COVID-19. Using its own MiXCR run on the 5' RACE reads, TCRdb lists one record per CDR3 protein. The sample has approximately 300,000 distinct CDR3 sequences; approximately 15% are singletons. Sequencing was performed on PBMCs or a T cell subset sorted from them (not recorded which). These receptor sequences come from a man aged 18 to 35 who had mild COVID-19 (a few samples of this study predate the infection). Cell type and time point are not known. CDR3s include the opening cysteine and the closing phenylalanine or tryptophan. D genes are given only for firm matches. Not all rows give a size; the values are once, few, many and, for expanded clones, a class.

clone size,D gene,V gene,J gene,CDR3 DNA,CDR3 protein
.,TRBD2,TRBV5-1,TRBJ2-5,TGCGCCAGCAGCTCCGGTGTAGCGGGGGGCCCCTCGGGAGAGACCCAGTACTTC,CASSSGVAGGPSGETQYF
many,.,TRBV20-1,TRBJ2-1,TGCAGTGCTAGGGCCCAGCGGGAGCAGTTCTTC,CSARAQREQFF
.,.,TRBV7-2,TRBJ1-2,TGTGCCAGCAGCTTAGTGTACCCCTCGGAAAACTATGGCTACACCTTC,CASSLVYPSENYGYTF
few,.,TRBV4-1,TRBJ1-5,TGCGCCAGCAGCCAACAGAAGGGGTCTCAGCCCCAGCATTTT,CASSQQKGSQPQHF
few,.,TRBV2,TRBJ2-7,TGTGCCAGCAGTGATTTGGGTCCCTCCTACGAGCAGTACTTC,CASSDLGPSYEQYF
once,.,TRBV20-1,TRBJ1-4,TGCAGTGCTAGTAGCAGGGAAAGCGGTGAAAAACTGTTTTTT,CSASSRESGEKLFF
many,.,TRBV18,TRBJ1-2,TGTGCCAGCTCACCGGACGGGCACTTAGGCTACACCTTC,CASSPDGHLGYTF
many,.,TRBV7-9,TRBJ2-7,TGTGCCAGCAGCTTACCAGGGGGGTACGAGCAGTACTTC,CASSLPGGYEQYF
.,TRBD2,TRBV6-5,TRBJ2-4,TGTGCCAGCAGTTACGGCGGGGGGTTAGCCAAAAACATTCAGTACTTC,CASSYGGGLAKNIQYF
.,TRBD1,TRBV3-1,TRBJ1-2,TGTGCCAGCAGCCTGGAAGGACAGGGGTTCTATGGCTACACCTTC,CASSLEGQGFYGYTF
many,.,TRBV2,TRBJ2-5,TGTGCCAGCAGTGAATATGGGCGGGAGACCCAGTACTTC,CASSEYGRETQYF
many,TRBD2,TRBV7-9,TRBJ2-1,TGTGCCAGCAGCTCAACGCTAGCGGGGGAGACCTACAATGAGCAGTTCTTC,CASSSTLAGETYNEQFF
.,.,TRBV28,TRBJ1-1,TGTGCCAGCATCTCTGGGGTCACTGAAGCTTTCTTT,CASISGVTEAFF
few,TRBD2,TRBV20-1,TRBJ2-1,TGCAGTGCTAGAGAGTTCCAGGCCAGCGGGGGGGGCTGGGAGCAGTTCTTC,CSAREFQASGGGWEQFF
.,.,TRBV4-1,TRBJ2-2,TGCGCCAGCAGCCAACTAACCACCGGGGAGCTGTTTTTT,CASSQLTTGELFF